This entry lists 14 T cell receptor beta chains sequenced from one sample in a study of T-cell reconstitution after alpha-beta-depleted transplantation in children. The authors prepared the TCRbeta library with unique molecular identifiers. TCRdb itself ran the PCR reads through MiXCR, one entry per CDR3 protein. Of around 580,000 distinct CDR3 sequences listed, over 20% were seen once; the top ten hold 36%. Source: PBMCs, taken before TCRalphabeta/CD19-depleted stem cell transplant. Receptors originate from a boy in the first two years of life with Wiskott-Aldrich syndrome, due to receive a stem cell transplant.

This sequence joins TRBV20-1 and TRBJ2-3; TRBD1 matches 8 bases. The CDR3 has 13 amino acids. The ends lost 6 bases at V and 6 bases at J; junction bases unmatched: 8. Germline V CDR1 and CDR2: DFQATT, SNEGSKA (reference sequence). As DNA, the CDR3 is TGCAGTGCGGGGACAGGAAGGAGGGATACGCAGTATTTT. Encoded protein: CSAGTGRRDTQYF.

This clonotype showed up just a few times. V usage is TRBV27 and J usage is TRBJ1-1; D not certain. In germline, CDR1 is MNHEY, CDR2 SMNVEV (reference sequence). V lost 6 bases to trimming and J lost 0 bases, with 14 bases between them. This CDR3 region has 15 residues. The CDR3 nucleotides are TGTGCCAGCAGCCTAGACTTCACCATGAACACTGAAGCTTTCTTT. As protein: CASSLDFTMNTEAFF.

This clonotype was observed a few times. The rearrangement links TRBV24-1 to TRBJ2-1; TRBD1 aligns across 7 bases. Germline loops: CDR1 KGHDR, CDR2 SFDVKD. V was pared by 4 bases and J by 0 bases, with 2 bases of the junction left unmatched. The CDR3 extends over 15 amino acids. CDR3 in amino acids: CATSESGGSYNEQFF. The CDR3 bases are TGTGCCACCAGTGAATCAGGGGGCTCCTACAATGAGCAGTTCTTC.

This clonotype has a handful of counts. This chain uses TRBV10-3 with TRBJ2-1; no clear D. V was cut by 3 bases and J by 8 bases, with 11 bases left in between. The CDR3 is made up of 13 amino acids. Germline V gives CDR1 ENHRY, CDR2 SYGVKD. The DNA of the CDR3 is TGTGCCATCAGTGACGGGCGGCAGGATGAGCAGTTCTTC. Amino acid sequence: CAISDGRQDEQFF.

In this sample, this clonotype turned up a few times. The V and J genes are TRBV20-1 and TRBJ2-7; D gene ambiguous. Trimming shortened V by 5 bases and J by 4 bases, and 15 bases separated the two germline ends. Germline-derived CDR1 and CDR2 are DFQATT and SNEGSKA (reference sequence). The CDR3 has 13 residues. The CDR3 region is CSALVQLGYEQYF. In DNA, the CDR3 is TGCAGTGCTCTGGTACAGTTGGGATACGAGCAGTACTTC.

CDR3 protein: CASSRPWTRPDPVETQYF. The CDR3 region has the DNA TGTGCCAGCAGCCGCCCCTGGACTAGACCGGATCCTGTCGAGACCCAGTACTTC. The V and J genes are TRBV5-6 and TRBJ2-5; 7 bases match TRBD2. There are 18 residues in the CDR3. Germline V CDR1 and CDR2: SGHDT, YYEEEE. Germline trimming cut 4 bases from V and 5 bases from J; bases unmatched to any gene: 20. Variable domain in full (rest from reference TRBV5-6 and TRBJ2-5): DAGVTQSPTHLIKTRGQQVTLRCSPKSGHDTVSWYQQALGQGPQFIFQYYEEEERQRGNFPDRFSGHQFPNYSSELNVNALLLGDSALYLCASSRPWTRPDPVETQYFGPGTRLLVL.

The J gene is TRBJ1-5, the V gene TRBV28, with D uncertain. V was clipped by 1 base and J by 8 bases, with 6 bases between them. Germline V CDR1 and CDR2: MDHEN, SYDVKM. The CDR3 has 12 residues. CDR3: CASSLLGEPQHF. In nucleotides, the CDR3 is TGTGCCAGCAGTTTATTGGGAGAGCCCCAGCATTTT.

The chain has TRBV5-1 and TRBJ2-1; weak D call: TRBD1 (6 bases). V lost 1 base and J lost 6, with 20 bases in between. Germline V gene sequence: CDR1 SGHRS, CDR2 YFSETQ. This CDR3 comprises 17 residues. The CDR3 here is CASSLLEGGRSPNEQFF. CDR3 DNA sequence: TGCGCCAGCAGCTTGTTGGAAGGGGGACGGTCACCCAATGAGCAGTTCTTC.

Many counts were recorded for this clonotype. V gene TRBV5-1 combines with J gene TRBJ2-5; the D gene is possibly TRBD1 (6 bases). V was shortened by 7 bases and J by 0 bases, with 16 bases between the two germline ends. The CDR3 spans 15 residues. Germline V gene sequence: CDR1 SGHRS, CDR2 YFSETQ. CDR3 in DNA: TGCGCCAGCCGATCGGGCAGGGGCCACCAAGAGACCCAGTACTTC. This sequence encodes CASRSGRGHQETQYF. The whole variable domain, remainder taken from reference TRBV5-1 and TRBJ2-5, is KAGVTQTPRYLIKTRGQQVTLSCSPISGHRSVSWYQQTPGQGLQFLFEYFSETQRNKGNFPGRFSGRQFSNSRSEMNVSTLELGDSALYLCASRSGRGHQETQYFGPGTRLLVL.

This clonotype has only a few counts. The rearrangement uses TRBV9 and TRBJ2-5; 12 nucleotides match TRBD2. The CDR3 has 16 residues. Germline V CDR1 and CDR2: SGDLS, YYNGEE. The trim removed 4 bases at V and 2 bases at J, leaving 6 bases unmatched. For the CDR3, the DNA is TGTGCCAGCAGCATCGGACTAGCGGGAAATCAAGAGACCCAGTACTTC. This gives the protein CASSIGLAGNQETQYF. Filled out from reference TRBV9 and TRBJ2-5, the complete variable domain reads DSGVTQTPKHLITATGQRVTLRCSPRSGDLSVYWYQQSLDQGLQFLIQYYNGEERAKGNILERFSAQQFPDLHSELNLSSLELGDSALYFCASSIGLAGNQETQYFGPGTRLLVL.

This clonotype has only a few counts. The V and J genes are TRBV18 and TRBJ2-5; 9 nucleotides align to TRBD2. Trimming took 1 base from V and 5 from J; bases not matched to a gene: 5. The V gene's germline CDR1 is KGHSH and CDR2 LQKENI. The CDR3 covers 15 residues. The CDR3 is CASSPLAGDMETQYF. The CDR3 DNA follows: TGTGCCAGCTCACCACTAGCGGGAGATATGGAGACCCAGTACTTC.

This sequence joins TRBV29-1 and TRBJ2-1; D is possibly TRBD2 (7 bases). The germline V gene encodes CDR1 SQVTM and CDR2 ANQGSEA. The CDR3 is made up of 15 amino acids. V lost 4 bases and J 2 bases, leaving 15 bases between the germline ends. CDR3 in DNA: TGCAGCGTTGGCGGGGGCAGGGGCCCCTACAATGAGCAGTTCTTC. Translation: CSVGGGRGPYNEQFF.

The chain recombines TRBV12-3 or TRBV12-4 with TRBJ2-3; no firm D call. The CDR3 sequence is 14 residues long. V lost 4 bases, J lost 1 base, and 9 bases lay in between. CDR3 residues: CASSWAGGTDTQYF. In DNA, the CDR3 is TGTGCCAGCAGTTGGGCAGGCGGCACAGATACGCAGTATTTT.

This chain uses TRBV29-1 with TRBJ2-3, with D hard to call. This CDR3 is 10 amino acids long. Germline values: CDR1 SQVTM, CDR2 ANQGSEA. With 6 bases removed from V and 5 bases from J, the gap between germline ends came to 6 bases. In DNA form, the CDR3 reads TGCAGCGTCGTTGGAGATACGCAGTATTTT. Translation gives CSVVGDTQYF.